The next 30 T cell receptor beta chains were all read from a single sample in a study of blood T cell repertoires in COVID-19. Clones were sequenced by immunoSEQ multiplex PCR, and TCRdb holds only the in-frame ones, with some missing. The sample carries around 170,000 clones, around four fifths recorded once. Sequencing was performed on peripheral blood. These receptors were obtained from a woman in her thirties or forties with acute or convalescent COVID-19.

The chain employs TRBV5-6 and TRBJ2-4, with D perhaps matching TRBD1 (5 bases). CDR1 and CDR2 from the germline V gene are SGHDT and YYEEEE. This CDR3 has 12 amino acids. V gave up 2 bases and J gave up 5 bases, with 5 bases separating them. The CDR3 DNA is TGTGCCAGCAGCTTACAGGAAAACATTCAGTACTTC. It encodes CASSLQENIQYF.

This clone was observed a few times. The V call is TRBV27, the J call TRBJ2-1; tentative D call: TRBD1 (7 bases). The CDR3 spans 15 residues. V lost 8 bases and J lost 9, with 23 bases in between. Germline values: CDR1 MNHEY, CDR2 SMNVEV (reference sequence). The CDR3 sequence: CASCQGDWAISEQFF. As DNA, the CDR3 is TGTGCCAGCTGCCAGGGGGACTGGGCAATCAGTGAGCAGTTCTTC.

This clone was seen a few times. The CDR3 DNA reads as TGTGCCAGTAGTATCCCCGGGACTAGCGGGAGGACCTACGAGCAGTACTTC. This sequence encodes CASSIPGTSGRTYEQYF. This chain connects TRBV19 to TRBJ2-7; TRBD2 agrees at 15 bases. CDR3 length: 17 amino acids. Germline CDR1 is LNHDA and CDR2 is SQIVND (reference sequence). V lost 3 bases, J lost 2 bases, and 5 bases stayed unmatched.

This clone was seen once. The chain employs TRBV18 and TRBJ2-1; 14 bases are shared with TRBD2. This CDR3 contains 15 residues. V was pared by 4 bases and J by 8 bases, with 4 bases of the junction left unmatched. Per germline, CDR1 KGHSH and CDR2 LQKENI. CDR3 loop: CASSQGTSGGHEQFF. The CDR3 region has the DNA TGTGCCAGCTCACAAGGGACTAGCGGGGGCCATGAGCAGTTCTTC.

The chain employs TRBV15 and TRBJ1-5; D remains ambiguous. The CDR3 runs to 13 residues. CDR1 LNHNV and CDR2 YYDKDF come from the germline V gene (reference sequence). Trimming took off 0 bases at V and 7 bases at J, with 7 bases between the two ends. CDR3 in DNA: TGTGCCACCAGCAGAGAGAACGGGCAGCCCCAGCATTTT. Encoded protein: CATSRENGQPQHF.

The chain employs TRBV9 and TRBJ2-2; 7 bases line up with TRBD1. CDR1 is SGDLS and CDR2 is YYNGEE in the germline V gene. This CDR3 has 15 residues. V lost 4 bases and J lost 1; bases outside the gene matches: 4. In DNA, the CDR3 is TGTGCCAGCAGCCTCCGGACAGGGAACACCGGGGAGCTGTTTTTT. It is translated as CASSLRTGNTGELFF.

The V and J genes are TRBV7-6 and TRBJ2-3; TRBD2 agrees at 15 bases. This CDR3 comprises 16 residues. V lost 4 bases and J lost 5; bases outside the gene matches: 4. Germline CDR1 and CDR2: SGHVS and FNYEAQ. The CDR3 protein is CASSYGLAGGLDTQYF. The CDR3 DNA reads as TGTGCCAGCAGCTACGGACTAGCGGGGGGGTTAGATACGCAGTATTTT.

The V and J genes are TRBV7-8 and TRBJ2-7, with D maybe TRBD1 (7 bases). The CDR3 covers 15 residues. The ends were cut back, 5 bases at V and 8 bases at J, with 22 bases in the middle. CDR1 and CDR2 from the germline V gene are SGHVS and FQNEAQ. This CDR3 is CASSLDRPGGGKQYF. Here the CDR3 DNA reads TGTGCCAGCAGCCTGGACAGGCCAGGAGGCGGGAAGCAGTACTTC.

J is TRBJ2-5 and V is TRBV9; TRBD2 agrees at 14 bases. Looked up from germline, CDR1 is SGDLS and CDR2 is YYNGEE. The CDR3 is 15 amino acids. V dropped 0 bases and J dropped 5; count of bases not matched to a gene: 0. The CDR3 region has the DNA TGTGCCAGCAGCGTAGGACTAGCGGGGGGGGAGACCCAGTACTTC. Translated: CASSVGLAGGETQYF.

Here the CDR3 DNA reads TGTGCCAGCAGCCCCGGGACCGCGCGGGGTACGCAGTATTTT. Its translation is CASSPGTARGTQYF. This chain connects TRBV2 to TRBJ2-3, with D perhaps matching TRBD2 (6 bases). This CDR3 has 14 amino acids. Germline V CDR1 and CDR2: SNHLY, FYNNEI. V was shortened by 6 bases and J by 8 bases, with 18 bases between the two germline ends.

The genes are TRBV12-3 or TRBV12-4 and TRBJ2-1; the match to TRBD2 covers 10 bases. Trimming cost V 8 bases and J 5 bases; bases outside gene matches: 3. The CDR3 loop spans 13 amino acids. The CDR3 coding sequence is TGTGCCAGCGGACTAGCGGAGGACAATGAGCAGTTCTTC. Residues: CASGLAEDNEQFF.

The J gene is TRBJ2-3, the V gene TRBV30; 12 positions agree with TRBD2. From germline, CDR1 is GTSNPN and CDR2 SVGIG (reference sequence). This CDR3 comprises 16 residues. V trimming: 5 bases; J trimming: 0 bases; junction bases outside the gene matches: 6. The DNA for the CDR3 is TGTGCCTGGGCCATCGGGACTAGCGGGAGCACAGATACGCAGTATTTT. Translating gives CAWAIGTSGSTDTQYF.

This rearrangement joins TRBV19 to TRBJ1-5; D is possibly TRBD1 (6 bases). Germline lookup yields CDR1 LNHDA and CDR2 SQIVND (reference sequence). V lost 4 bases to trimming and J lost 4 bases, with 11 bases between them. CDR3 size: 14 residues. CDR3 sequence reads: CASSRGQPNQPQHF. The CDR3 coding sequence is TGTGCCAGTAGTAGGGGACAACCAAATCAGCCCCAGCATTTT. Looking up the rest from reference TRBV19 and TRBJ1-5 gives the full variable domain: DGGITQSPKYLFRKEGQNVTLSCEQNLNHDAMYWYRQDPGQGLRLIYYSQIVNDFQKGDIAEGYSVSREKKESFPLTVTSAQKNPTAFYLCASSRGQPNQPQHFGDGTRLSIL.

The chain couples TRBV27 to TRBJ2-1; 8 nucleotides agree with TRBD1. CDR3 length equals 16 residues. V lost 5 bases, J lost 7 bases, and 13 bases stayed unmatched. CDR1 and CDR2 from the germline V gene are MNHEY and SMNVEV (reference sequence). CDR3 amino acids: CASSPTPDRGLNEQFF. The CDR3 DNA is TGTGCCAGCAGTCCCACGCCCGACAGGGGACTTAATGAGCAGTTCTTC.

CDR3 DNA: TGTGCCAGCAGCTTAACCCTCTCTGGGGCCAACGTCCTGACTTTC. This codes for CASSLTLSGANVLTF. V gene TRBV7-3 combines with J gene TRBJ2-6; D gene ambiguous. The CDR3 covers 15 residues. The germline V gene has CDR1 SGHTA and CDR2 FQGTGA. Trimming shortened V by 0 bases and J by 0 bases, and 3 bases separated the two germline ends.

This chain connects TRBV5-6 to TRBJ1-1, with D possibly matching TRBD1 (5 bases). The CDR3 contains 12 residues. The V end was cut by 4 bases, the J end by 4 bases, with 8 bases between. The germline V gene encodes CDR1 SGHDT and CDR2 YYEEEE. DNA for the CDR3: TGTGCCAGCAGCGGGGCCGGCACTGAAGCTTTCTTT. This translates into CASSGAGTEAFF. Variable domain in full (rest from reference TRBV5-6 and TRBJ1-1): DAGVTQSPTHLIKTRGQQVTLRCSPKSGHDTVSWYQQALGQGPQFIFQYYEEEERQRGNFPDRFSGHQFPNYSSELNVNALLLGDSALYLCASSGAGTEAFFGQGTRLTVV.

The chain recombines TRBV7-3 with TRBJ1-6, with D hard to call. V was clipped by 1 base and J by 9 bases, with 7 bases between them. Germline V gene lookup returns CDR1 SGHTA and CDR2 FQGTGA. The CDR3 loop spans 13 amino acids. CDR3 sequence (DNA): TGTGCCAGCAGCTTAAATCTAGTTTCACCCCTCCACTTT. It translates to CASSLNLVSPLHF.

The chain is built from TRBV6-5 and TRBJ1-1; possibly TRBD1 for D (5 bases). This CDR3 has 15 residues. CDR1 MNHEY and CDR2 SVGAGI come from the germline V gene. V dropped 8 bases and J dropped 0 bases, with 16 bases sitting between them. CDR3 protein: CASRRGTVLNTEAFF. The DNA of the CDR3 is TGTGCCAGCCGCCGGGGGACCGTCTTGAACACTGAAGCTTTCTTT.

The V gene is TRBV28, the J gene TRBJ2-3; D perhaps matches TRBD1 (6 bases). The V end was cut by 5 bases, the J end by 5 bases, with 14 bases between. The CDR3 sequence is 14 residues long. In germline, CDR1 is MDHEN, CDR2 SYDVKM. The CDR3 DNA follows: TGTGCCAGCAGTCTCAGGGGAGAGGTAGATACGCAGTATTTT. Translating it yields CASSLRGEVDTQYF.

The chain couples TRBV18 to TRBJ1-5; D gene unclear. Germline CDR1 and CDR2: KGHSH and LQKENI. Trimming pared 2 bases from V and 6 bases from J, leaving 20 bases between. This CDR3 contains 17 residues. Here the CDR3 reads CASSPWRAELSSQPQHF. CDR3 bases: TGTGCCAGCTCACCATGGAGGGCCGAACTTAGTAGTCAGCCCCAGCATTTT.

The rearrangement links TRBV5-4 to TRBJ1-2, with D hard to call. The germline V and J ends were trimmed by 4 bases and 4 bases, with 14 bases remaining between them. The CDR3 length is 14 residues. The germline gives CDR1 SGHNT, CDR2 YYREEE (reference sequence). The CDR3 coding sequence is TGTGCCAGCAGCCGAGGGTTGGTGGGCTATGGCTACACCTTC. Translating gives CASSRGLVGYGYTF.

The rearrangement links TRBV10-2 to TRBJ1-2; TRBD1 aligns across 8 bases. V lost 5 bases and J lost 3; bases outside the gene matches: 5. The CDR3 has 14 amino acids. Germline assignment: CDR1 WSHSY and CDR2 SAAADI. The CDR3 loop reads CASSQGAGDYGYTF. In nucleotides, the CDR3 is TGCGCCAGCAGTCAGGGGGCGGGCGACTATGGCTACACCTTC.

In regard to this clone: The sample contains more than one DNA sequence encoding this CDR3. The rearrangement uses TRBV30 and TRBJ2-7; D gene unclear. Looked up from germline, CDR1 is GTSNPN and CDR2 is SVGIG (reference sequence). The CDR3 covers 11 residues. V lost 0 bases to trimming and J lost 4 bases, with 4 bases between them. CDR3 sequence: CAWSVRYEQYF. In DNA, the CDR3 is TGTGCCTGGAGTGTCCGTTACGAGCAGTACTTC. The whole variable domain, remainder taken from reference TRBV30 and TRBJ2-7, is SQTIHQWPATLVQPVGSPLSLECTVEGTSNPNLYWYRQAAGRGLQLLFYSVGIGQISSEVPQNLSASRPQDRQFILSSKKLLLSDSGFYLCAWSVRYEQYFGPGTRLTVT.

J is TRBJ2-7 and V is TRBV27, with a tentative D call TRBD2 (6 bases). CDR3 length: 15 amino acids. Trimming took off 2 bases at V and 0 bases at J, with 11 bases between the two ends. In germline, CDR1 is MNHEY, CDR2 SMNVEV (reference sequence). This CDR3 is CASSLVGLNSYEQYF. CDR3 coding DNA: TGTGCCAGCAGTTTAGTGGGACTGAACTCCTACGAGCAGTACTTC.

This clone showed up just a few times. The chain employs TRBV5-1 and TRBJ1-3; no reliable D call. Per the germline V gene, CDR1 is SGHRS and CDR2 is YFSETQ. V lost 2 bases, J lost 0 bases, and 6 bases lay in between. The CDR3 runs 14 residues. CDR3 sequence reads: CASSLGLSGNTIYF. CDR3 DNA: TGCGCCAGCAGCTTAGGACTCTCTGGAAACACCATATATTTT.

The rearrangement uses TRBV7-9 and TRBJ1-1, with D perhaps TRBD1 (5 bases). The germline gives CDR1 SEHNR, CDR2 FQNEAQ (reference sequence). This CDR3 spans 11 amino acids. V gave up 5 bases and J gave up 8 bases, with 9 bases separating them. The CDR3 reads CASSAQAEAFF. The CDR3 region has the DNA TGTGCCAGCAGCGCACAGGCGGAAGCTTTCTTT.

This chain links TRBV11-2 with TRBJ2-7; 9 bases line up with TRBD1. This CDR3 region has 11 residues. V was pared by 11 bases and J by 3 bases, with 2 bases of the junction left unmatched. Germline CDR1 SGHAT, CDR2 FQNNGV. Written as DNA, the CDR3 is TGTGCCGGGGGACAGGGCTACGAGCAGTACTTC. Its protein product is CAGGQGYEQYF.

The rearrangement links TRBV3-1 (or the pseudogene TRBV3-2) to TRBJ1-1; D is ambiguous. Trimming stripped 1 base from V and 10 bases from J, with 22 bases between. The CDR3 runs 16 residues. Germline V gives CDR1 LGHDT, CDR2 YNNKEL (reference sequence). The CDR3 loop reads CASSQAVTAGAIAAFF. The CDR3 DNA is TGTGCCAGCAGCCAAGCCGTGACGGCGGGCGCGATCGCAGCTTTCTTT.

CDR3 protein: CASSLEGPGVAFF. The CDR3 coding sequence is TGTGCCAGCAGCTTAGAGGGCCCCGGGGTAGCTTTCTTT. The chain links TRBV11-2 to TRBJ1-1; D gene uncertain. The germline V and J ends were trimmed by 0 bases and 10 bases, with 12 bases remaining between them. Germline CDR1 SGHAT, CDR2 FQNNGV. The length of the CDR3 is 13 residues.

The rearrangement joins TRBV12-3 or TRBV12-4 to TRBJ1-4; D not resolved. CDR3 length: 12 residues. Trimming removed 3 bases from V and 12 bases from J, with 11 bases in between. CDR3 sequence: CASSLIREELFF. CDR3 in DNA: TGTGCCAGCAGTTTGATAAGGGAGGAACTGTTTTTT.